This TCR beta chain appears in the sequencing data of a study of T cells after yellow fever vaccination. Points from the study as a whole: A large majority of primary-vaccination clones showed up again after the booster (roughly 95% CD4, about 90% CD8).

This clonotype was counted between two and nine times. Its matching antigen is unknown. Template-switching 5'RACE yielded the TCR cDNA; a universal primer site and UMIs were added in the process. TCRdb redid the calling of the 5' RACE reads with MiXCR, one entry per CDR3 protein. In the table there are about 340,000 distinct CDR3 sequences, about 9.5% of which are singletons. The TCR was taken from a man younger than 30 who received the YFV17D yellow fever vaccine. The specimen was PBMCs, collected on the day of the first yellow fever vaccination.

CDR3 in amino acids: CASSLEAGQAGEQFF. The CDR3 nucleotides are TGTGCCAGCAGCTTAGAGGCGGGGCAGGCAGGGGAGCAGTTCTTC. The chain couples TRBV7-9 to TRBJ2-1; TRBD2 might be the D (6 bases). Germline lookup yields CDR1 SEHNR and CDR2 FQNEAQ (reference sequence). The CDR3 extends over 15 amino acids. Trimming pared 1 base from V and 10 bases from J, leaving 17 bases between. Full variable domain (outside the CDR3, taken from reference TRBV7-9 and TRBJ2-1): DTGVSQNPRHKITKRGQNVTFRCDPISEHNRLYWYRQTLGQGPEFLTYFQNEAQLEKSRLLSDRFSAERPKGSFSTLEIQRTEQGDSAMYLCASSLEAGQAGEQFFGPGTRLTVL.